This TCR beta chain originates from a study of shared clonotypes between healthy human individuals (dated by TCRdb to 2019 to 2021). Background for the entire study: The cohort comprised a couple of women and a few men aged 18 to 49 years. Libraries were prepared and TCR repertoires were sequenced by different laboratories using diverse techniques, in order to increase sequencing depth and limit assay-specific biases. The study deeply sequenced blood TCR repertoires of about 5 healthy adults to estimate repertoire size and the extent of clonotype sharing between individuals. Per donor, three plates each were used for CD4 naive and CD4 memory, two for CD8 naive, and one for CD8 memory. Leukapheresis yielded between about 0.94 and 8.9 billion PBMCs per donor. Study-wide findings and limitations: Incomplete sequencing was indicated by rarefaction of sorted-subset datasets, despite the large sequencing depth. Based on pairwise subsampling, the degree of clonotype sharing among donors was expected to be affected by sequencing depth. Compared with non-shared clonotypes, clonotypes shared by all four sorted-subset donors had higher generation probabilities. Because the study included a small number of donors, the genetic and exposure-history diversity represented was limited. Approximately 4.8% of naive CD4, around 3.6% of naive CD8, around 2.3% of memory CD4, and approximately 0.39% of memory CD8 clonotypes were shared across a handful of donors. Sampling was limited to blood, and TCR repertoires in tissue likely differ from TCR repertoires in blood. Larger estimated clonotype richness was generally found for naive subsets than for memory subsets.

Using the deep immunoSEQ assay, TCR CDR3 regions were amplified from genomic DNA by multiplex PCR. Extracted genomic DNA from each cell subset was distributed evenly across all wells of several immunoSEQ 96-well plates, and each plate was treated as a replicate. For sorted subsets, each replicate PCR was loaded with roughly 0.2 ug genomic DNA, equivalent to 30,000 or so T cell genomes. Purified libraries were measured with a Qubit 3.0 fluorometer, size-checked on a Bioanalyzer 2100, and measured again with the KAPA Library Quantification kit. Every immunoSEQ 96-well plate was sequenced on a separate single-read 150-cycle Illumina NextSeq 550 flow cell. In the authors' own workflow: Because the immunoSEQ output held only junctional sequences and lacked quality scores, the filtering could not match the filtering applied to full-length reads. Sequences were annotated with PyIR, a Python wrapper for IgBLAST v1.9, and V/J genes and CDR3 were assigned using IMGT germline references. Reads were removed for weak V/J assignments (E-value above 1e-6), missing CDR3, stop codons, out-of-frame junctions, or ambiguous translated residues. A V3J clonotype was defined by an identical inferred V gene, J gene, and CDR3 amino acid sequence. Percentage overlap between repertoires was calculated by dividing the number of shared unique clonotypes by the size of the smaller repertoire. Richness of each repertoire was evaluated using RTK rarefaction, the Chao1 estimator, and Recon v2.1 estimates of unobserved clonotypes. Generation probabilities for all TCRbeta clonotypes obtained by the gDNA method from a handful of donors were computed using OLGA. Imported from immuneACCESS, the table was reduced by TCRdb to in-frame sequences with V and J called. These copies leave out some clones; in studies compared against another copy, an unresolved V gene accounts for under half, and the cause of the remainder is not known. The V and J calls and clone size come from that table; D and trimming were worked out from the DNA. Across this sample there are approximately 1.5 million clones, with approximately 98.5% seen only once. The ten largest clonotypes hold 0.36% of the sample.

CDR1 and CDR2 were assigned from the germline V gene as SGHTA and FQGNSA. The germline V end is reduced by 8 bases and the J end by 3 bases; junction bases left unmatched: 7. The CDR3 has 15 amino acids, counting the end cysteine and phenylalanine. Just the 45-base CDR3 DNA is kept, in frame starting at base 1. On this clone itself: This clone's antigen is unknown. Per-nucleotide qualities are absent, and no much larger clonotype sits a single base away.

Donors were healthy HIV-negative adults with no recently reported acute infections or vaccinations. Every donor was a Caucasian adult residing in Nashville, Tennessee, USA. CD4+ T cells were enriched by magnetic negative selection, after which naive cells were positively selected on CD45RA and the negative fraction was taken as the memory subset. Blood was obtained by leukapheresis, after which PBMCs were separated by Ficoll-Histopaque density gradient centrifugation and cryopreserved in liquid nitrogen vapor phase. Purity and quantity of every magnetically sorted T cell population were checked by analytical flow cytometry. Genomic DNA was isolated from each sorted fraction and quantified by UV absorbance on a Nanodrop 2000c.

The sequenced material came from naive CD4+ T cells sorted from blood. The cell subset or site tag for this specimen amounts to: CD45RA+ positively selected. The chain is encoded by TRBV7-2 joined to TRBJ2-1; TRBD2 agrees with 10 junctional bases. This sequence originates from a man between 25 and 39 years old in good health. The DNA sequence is TGTGCCAGCGTAAAGGCTAGCGGGAGCTACAATGAGCAGTTCTTC. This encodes CASVKASGSYNEQFF.